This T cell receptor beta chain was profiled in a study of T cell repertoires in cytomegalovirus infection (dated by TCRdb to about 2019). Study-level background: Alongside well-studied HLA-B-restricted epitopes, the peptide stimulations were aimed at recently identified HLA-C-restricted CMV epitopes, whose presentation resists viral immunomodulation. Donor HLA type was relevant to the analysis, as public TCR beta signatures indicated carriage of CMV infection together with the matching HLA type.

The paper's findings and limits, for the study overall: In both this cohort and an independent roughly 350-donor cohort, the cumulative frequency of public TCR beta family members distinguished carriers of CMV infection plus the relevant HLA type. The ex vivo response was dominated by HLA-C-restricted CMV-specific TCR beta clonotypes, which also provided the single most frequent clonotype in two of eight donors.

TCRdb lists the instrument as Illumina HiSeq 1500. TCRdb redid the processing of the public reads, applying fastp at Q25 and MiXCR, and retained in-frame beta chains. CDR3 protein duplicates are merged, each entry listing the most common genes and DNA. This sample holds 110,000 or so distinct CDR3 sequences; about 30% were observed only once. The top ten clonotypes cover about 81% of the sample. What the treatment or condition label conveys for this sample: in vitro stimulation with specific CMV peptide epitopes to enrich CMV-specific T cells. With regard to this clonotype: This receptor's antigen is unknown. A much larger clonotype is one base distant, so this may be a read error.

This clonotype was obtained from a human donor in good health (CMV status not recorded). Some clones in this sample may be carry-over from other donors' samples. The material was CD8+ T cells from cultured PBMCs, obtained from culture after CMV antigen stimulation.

The DNA sequence follows: TGTACCAGCAGCCCCGGGCCCGGGGATGATGCTGAAGCTTTCTTT. This gives the protein CTSSPGPGDDAEAFF. The chain employs TRBV7-6 and TRBJ1-1; the D gene cannot be resolved reliably. The CDR1 and CDR2 encoded by the germline V gene are SGHVS and FNYEAQ. The CDR3 holds 15 amino acids from the cysteine to the phenylalanine. The read is trimmed to its CDR3 DNA, 45 bases read in frame from base 1.